This T cell receptor beta chain was captured in a study of post-analysis software for immune sequencing data. Study results and caveats: TRBV segments more frequent in patients than in controls numbered several and included TRBV5-6, TRBV5-1 and TRBV20-1. Controls showed significantly higher normalized Chao1 diversity than did multiple sclerosis patients.

This clonotype was seen only a few times. Its antigen remains unknown. Per germline, CDR1 ENHRY and CDR2 SYGVKD. Trimming took 4 bases from V and 1 from J; bases not matched to a gene: 9. The CDR3 is 16 amino acids. Included in the TCR beta cDNA libraries were unique molecular identifiers. TCRdb used MiXCR to reprocess the PCR reads, holding one entry per CDR3 protein. The repertoire holds hundreds of thousands of distinct CDR3 sequences, more than 50% seen once, with about 10% in the top ten. Sequenced material: blood. This receptor was identified in a girl aged 2-9 years with multiple sclerosis. The chain combines TRBV10-3 with TRBJ2-5; 7 nucleotides line up with TRBD1. CDR3 coding DNA: TGTGCCATCAGTGTCAAACCTCAGGGGGTCCAAGAGACCCAGTACTTC. Translated: CAISVKPQGVQETQYF.